These 3 T cell receptor beta chains came from one sample sequenced in a study of control samples from healthy donors and cancer patients. The protocol was immunoSEQ multiplex PCR, while the TCRdb copy is restricted to in-frame clones and leaves out a portion. The repertoire holds around 170,000 clones, with around nine tenths as singletons. The specimen sequenced was blood. The receptors were gathered from a young man in good health.

The J gene is TRBJ1-1, the V gene TRBV19, with a weak D call TRBD1 (6 bases). The CDR3 loop spans 15 amino acids. V was pared by 7 bases and J by 0 bases, with 15 bases between. Germline CDR1 LNHDA, CDR2 SQIVND (reference sequence). CDR3 sequence (DNA): TGTGCCAGTACCCCGGGACAAAACATGAACACTGAAGCTTTCTTT. It yields the protein CASTPGQNMNTEAFF.

This chain links TRBV18 with TRBJ2-3; 9 nucleotides align to TRBD1. V lost 6 bases and J lost 5; bases outside the gene matches: 6. Per germline, CDR1 KGHSH and CDR2 LQKENI. The CDR3 loop spans 14 amino acids. The DNA for the CDR3 is TGTGCCAGCTCGGCGACAGGGGGAAAAGATACGCAGTATTTT. Translating gives CASSATGGKDTQYF.

J is TRBJ1-3 and V is TRBV11-2; D is perhaps TRBD1 (6 bases). CDR3 size: 16 residues. V was pared by 5 bases and J by 0 bases, with 14 bases between. CDR1 is SGHAT and CDR2 is FQNNGV in the germline V gene. The CDR3 here is CASSLDRSFSGNTIYF. The CDR3 DNA reads TGTGCCAGCAGCCTCGACAGGTCCTTCTCTGGAAACACCATATATTTT. The full variable domain, in which reference TRBV11-2 and TRBJ1-3 provide the parts outside the CDR3, is EAGVAQSPRYKIIEKRQSVAFWCNPISGHATLYWYQQILGQGPKLLIQFQNNGVVDDSQLPKDRFSAERLKGVDSTLKIQPAKLEDSAVYLCASSLDRSFSGNTIYFGEGSWLTVV.